The sequence of this T cell receptor (beta chain) was determined in a study of blood T cell repertoires in COVID-19. Turning to the study itself: Italy, Spain and the United States were the sources of the convalescent and acute COVID-19 samples. Nucleic acid was either cDNA or gDNA, and it came from T cells, B-cell-depleted T cells, or PBMCs.

The CDR3 is made up of 11 amino acids. Trimming stripped 3 bases from V and 6 bases from J, with 5 bases between. The authors' processing: Using reference gene primer amplification, nucleated cell counts were estimated. TCRdb keeps only in-frame clones here, not all; method: immunoSEQ multiplex PCR. From that table come the V and J calls and clone size; the DNA was used to work out D and trimming. The sample lists tens of thousands of clones, around 86% seen once, with approximately 30% in the top ten. This clone has more than one count but fewer than ten. The sequence was obtained from a woman of 80 years or more with active or convalescent COVID-19. V and J are TRBV12-3 or TRBV12-4 and TRBJ1-1; D not certain. Sequences were obtained from peripheral blood. The CDR3 loop is CASSFLSEAFF. The DNA of the CDR3 is TGTGCCAGCAGTTTCTTGTCTGAAGCTTTCTTT.